This TCR beta chain was found in a study of low-dose radiotherapy and immunotherapy resistance in tumors (dated by TCRdb to between 2021 and 2023). Notes on the research overall: In Cohort 1, each fraction delivered 0.5 Gy every 2 weeks, and the prescribed total PTV dose was 6.5 Gy. For Cohort 2, the dose was 1 Gy per fraction given every two weeks, adding up to 13 Gy in total across 26 weeks. Patients were given nivolumab as a 240 mg flat dose every two weeks and ipilimumab at 1 mg/kg every six weeks, with both drugs delivered intravenously. Every two weeks, patients got intravenous cyclophosphamide at 200 mg/m2, given one day ahead of each radiation and immunotherapy administration. Patients took aspirin 300 mg orally once daily for four cycles, starting on cycle 1 day 1. The trial did not randomize participants into treatment groups. Eight patients were included in the translational analysis: three from the first dose cohort and the first five from the second dose cohort.

The listed sequencing device is Illumina HiSeq 2500. Superscript III and a set of TRAV- and TRBV-specific primers were used to synthesize first-strand cDNA, so that both TCRalpha and TCRbeta chains were covered. TCRs were amplified with Phusion for 15 to 20 PCR cycles, with a constant-region primer paired with the adapter attached to the V primers. Isolated mRNA was amplified with the MessageAmp II aRNA Amplification Kit, using a roughly 17-hour in vitro transcription at 37°C. The Dynabeads mRNA DIRECT Purification Kit was used to isolate the mRNA for TCR sequencing. Indexed Illumina adapters were added in a second Phusion PCR of 25 to 30 cycles, and the PCR products were purified with AMPure XP beads. The paper's data handling went like this. Using custom Perl scripts, TCR sequences encoding the same protein were pooled, out-of-frame sequences were removed, and the abundance of each clonotype was computed. TCR sequences supported by only a single read were excluded from analysis. Among the metrics used to describe the repertoires were Shannon entropy, Gini index, clonality, richness, and the frequency of TCRs shared between repertoires. TCRdb took the public reads, trimmed them with fastp at Q25, ran MiXCR for clone calling and kept in-frame beta chains. Each CDR3 protein gets just one entry, which takes the most common genes and DNA from the rows behind it. The V and J calls, along with clone size, are taken from TCRdb and not from the paper's own processing. The sample table holds 75,000 to 95,000 distinct CDR3 sequences, of which approximately 19% were seen once. The ten largest clonotypes hold about 5.5% of the sample.

According to the study, the label for this sample's time point signals: before trial treatment. The donors took part in RACIN, a single-arm, phase I, dose-escalation trial that combined nivolumab, ipilimumab, aspirin, low-dose cyclophosphamide and low-dose radiotherapy. Patients were eligible if they had advanced solid tumors that were TIL-negative. V ends up 0 bases short and J 6 bases short, with an unmatched junction base count of 4. The germline V gene sets CDR1 to SGHRS and CDR2 to YFSETQ. Taken from cysteine to phenylalanine, the CDR3 has 15 residues. Just CDR3 DNA is preserved here, 45 bases in frame from base 1. This clonotype has a handful of counts. Its antigen is not yet known. The sample holds no much larger clone one base away, and base qualities are not on file.

The source of this sequence is a male donor with prostate cancer. The rearrangement joined TRBV5-1 to TRBJ2-7; TRBD2 aligns with 12 central bases. The input for sequencing was PBMCs, taken before treatment. The CDR3: CASSLETSGSGEQYF. The DNA sequence follows: TGCGCCAGCAGCTTGGAGACTAGCGGGAGTGGCGAGCAGTACTTC.